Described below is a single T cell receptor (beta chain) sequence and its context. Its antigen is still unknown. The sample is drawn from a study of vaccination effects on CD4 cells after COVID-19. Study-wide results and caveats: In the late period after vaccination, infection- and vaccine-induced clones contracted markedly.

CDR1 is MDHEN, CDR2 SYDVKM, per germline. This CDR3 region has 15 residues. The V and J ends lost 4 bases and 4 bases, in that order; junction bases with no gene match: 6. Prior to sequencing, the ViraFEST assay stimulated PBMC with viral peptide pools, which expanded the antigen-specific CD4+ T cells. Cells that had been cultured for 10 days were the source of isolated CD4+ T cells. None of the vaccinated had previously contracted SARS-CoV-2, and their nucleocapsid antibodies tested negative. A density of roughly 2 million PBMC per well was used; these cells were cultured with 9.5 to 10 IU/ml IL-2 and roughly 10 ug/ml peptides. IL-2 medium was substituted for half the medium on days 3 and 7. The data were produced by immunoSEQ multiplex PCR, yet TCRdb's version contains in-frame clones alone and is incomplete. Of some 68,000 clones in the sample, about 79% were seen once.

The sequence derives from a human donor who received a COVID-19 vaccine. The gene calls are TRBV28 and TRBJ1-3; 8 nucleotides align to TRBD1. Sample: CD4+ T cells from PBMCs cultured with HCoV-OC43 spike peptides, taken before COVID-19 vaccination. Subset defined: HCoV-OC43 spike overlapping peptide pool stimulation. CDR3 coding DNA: TGTGCCAGCAGTTCCGGGACAGGTTACGGAAACACCATATATTTT. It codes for CASSSGTGYGNTIYF.